This T cell receptor (beta chain) emerged from a study of blood T cell repertoires in COVID-19 (dated by TCRdb to 2020 to 2022). With regard to the full study: Samples covering the acute and convalescent phases of COVID-19 were provided by collaborators in the United States, Italy and Spain. The prospective study material was composed of cDNA or gDNA derived from T cells, B-cell-depleted T cells, or PBMCs. Deeply sampled blood TCRbeta repertoires from subjects exposed to, actively infected with, or recovered from COVID-19 were included in the dataset. The repertoires were made available in a free public database intended to serve as a resource for research on the immune response to SARS-CoV-2. Samples were obtained from the ongoing ImmuneRACE study (first 160 participants) and from some 1,200 subjects provided by 6 global collaborators. Nearly every sample came with metadata listing a de-identified subject ID, COVID-19 status, age in years and sex. HLA class I and class II types, where available, came from metadata supplied by the sample provider rather than from assay-based typing. Results and caveats for the whole study, not just this receptor: The quantity of clinical and demographic metadata differed by source and by participant and was supplied without curation.

Turning to this clone: Its specific antigen is unknown. Qualities for individual bases were not recorded, and no much larger clone is one base off.

The collaborating institutions used their own protocols to collect whole blood in K2EDTA tubes. For TCRbeta analysis, collaborators shipped samples in one of three forms: frozen whole blood, isolated PBMCs, or DNA extracted from either of those sample types. Reading the germline V gene (reference sequence) gives CDR1 LGHDT and CDR2 YNNKEL. Between the V and J ends, shortened by 0 bases and 3 bases respectively, the junction contains 9 bases. Including the terminal cysteine and phenylalanine, the CDR3 comprises 15 residues. The only DNA kept is the CDR3, 45 bases in frame from the first base. TCRbeta CDR3 regions were amplified from genomic DNA by means of the immunoSEQ Assay, a bias-controlled multiplex PCR. Under the source paper's analysis protocol: Nucleated cell counts per sample were estimated from amplification of reference gene primers within the assay. Sequence reads were collapsed and filtered to measure the absolute abundance of every unique TCRbeta CDR3 rearrangement. For each sample, productive Simpson clonality was calculated as the square root of Simpson's diversity index over productive rearrangements. The table was pulled from immuneACCESS by TCRdb, which kept in-frame rearrangements only. Such tables lose some clones; where checked, under half of the loss comes from unresolved V genes, and the rest has no known cause. V and J calls and clone size are given by that table; D and trimming were obtained from the DNA. The sample data list some 400,000 clones, and 81% of these were observed just once. In total, the top ten clones hold over 0.95% of the sample.

This clonotype was sampled from a human donor with acute or convalescent COVID-19. The donor label of this sample is uncertain. The sample consisted of peripheral blood. The chain uses TRBV3-1 (or the pseudogene TRBV3-2) and TRBJ1-5, with the D segment identity uncertain. The CDR3 has the sequence CASSQDRGFNQPQHF. The nucleotide sequence is TGTGCCAGCAGCCAAGATCGGGGATTCAATCAGCCCCAGCATTTT.